This passage covers 29 T cell receptor beta chains from one sample sequenced in a study of response to subunit inactivated influenza vaccine. MiXCR was run by TCRdb on the RT-PCR reads, yielding one entry per CDR3 protein. The profile shows hundreds of thousands of distinct CDR3 sequences, more than 15% of them singletons. The source material was PBMCs from blood, sampled 11 to 12 days after vaccination. The receptors derive from a middle-aged man who received an inactivated influenza vaccine.

This clonotype was detected only a few times. The rearrangement joins TRBV15 to TRBJ2-1, with 7 nucleotides matching TRBD2. The CDR3 runs to 16 residues. J lost 6 bases, V lost 3 bases, and 11 bases had no gene match. Germline assignment: CDR1 LNHNV and CDR2 YYDKDF (reference sequence). The DNA of the CDR3 is TGTGCCACCAGCAGGTTAAGTGGCGGGAGTGTCAATGAGCAGTTCTTC. Residues: CATSRLSGGSVNEQFF.

The chain employs TRBV7-7 and TRBJ2-1; D gene unclear. The germline gives CDR1 SSHAT, CDR2 FNYEAQ (reference sequence). Trimming removed 1 base at V and 2 bases at J, with 12 bases between. CDR3 length: 16 amino acids. This CDR3 is CASSLEWAGPYNEQFF. The DNA for the CDR3 is TGTGCCAGCAGCTTAGAATGGGCCGGTCCCTACAATGAGCAGTTCTTC.

Here the CDR3 DNA reads TGTGCCAGCAGCTTAGTATTAGGGGAAAATGAAAAACTGTTTTTT. Translating it yields CASSLVLGENEKLFF. The gene calls are TRBV7-9 and TRBJ1-4; maybe TRBD1 (5 bases). The germline V gene encodes CDR1 SEHNR and CDR2 FQNEAQ (reference sequence). The CDR3 totals 15 residues. V shed 1 base and J shed 5 bases, with 11 bases lying between them.

The chain employs TRBV5-1 and TRBJ2-1; 9 bases are shared with TRBD2. The CDR3 totals 14 residues. The germline CDR1 and CDR2 sequences are SGHRS and YFSETQ. V lost 4 bases to trimming and J lost 5 bases; unmatched junction nucleotides: 4. The CDR3 here is CASSGGLAHNEQFF. In DNA, the CDR3 is TGCGCCAGCAGCGGGGGACTAGCCCACAATGAGCAGTTCTTC.

This clonotype was counted between two and nine times. V and J are TRBV6-1 and TRBJ1-6; tentative D call: TRBD1 (6 bases). V was shortened by 6 bases and J by 8 bases, with 14 bases between the two germline ends. Germline CDR1 is MNHNS and CDR2 is SASEGT. The CDR3 runs to 14 residues. As DNA, the CDR3 is TGTGCCAGCAGGCGGGGGGGGCTGGATTCACCCCTCCACTTT. Translation: CASRRGGLDSPLHF.

This clonotype occurred many times. The V gene is TRBV12-3 or TRBV12-4, the J gene TRBJ2-1; TRBD1 is a possible D gene (6 bases). V lost 5 bases and J 5 bases, leaving 10 bases between the germline ends. This CDR3 has 13 amino acids. CDR3 residues: CASSAGQNNEQFF. The CDR3 nucleotides read TGTGCCAGCAGTGCCGGACAGAACAATGAGCAGTTCTTC.

This clonotype was seen only a few times. The chain uses TRBV20-1 and TRBJ2-1; 10 nucleotides line up with TRBD1. The junction had 6 bases not matched to a gene; V was cut back by 4 bases and J by 9 bases. This CDR3 is built from 13 residues. Germline CDR1 reads DFQATT; CDR2 reads SNEGSKA (reference sequence). DNA for the CDR3: TGCAGTGCTACGGACAGGGGGGGGAGTGAGCAGTTCTTC. It codes for CSATDRGGSEQFF.

This clonotype was observed a few times. The rearrangement uses TRBV20-1 and TRBJ1-1; maybe TRBD1 (5 bases). Between the trimmed V and J ends, which lost 3 bases and 2 bases, there was a span of 16 bases. This CDR3 has 15 residues. CDR1 is DFQATT, CDR2 SNEGSKA, per germline (reference sequence). The CDR3, as DNA: TGCAGTGCTAGGGGGGAACGAAGGGGAAACACTGAAGCTTTCTTT. Protein product: CSARGERRGNTEAFF.

This CDR3 is CASSLKANTGELFF. CDR3 sequence (DNA): TGTGCCAGCAGCTTAAAGGCGAACACCGGGGAGCTGTTTTTT. The gene calls are TRBV7-2 and TRBJ2-2; D not resolved. CDR1 is SGHTA, CDR2 FQGNSA, per germline. This CDR3 region has 14 residues. Trimming left V 2 bases short and J 0 bases short, with 4 bases between. Drawing the rest from reference TRBV7-2 and TRBJ2-2, the complete variable domain is GAGVSQSPSNKVTEKGKDVELRCDPISGHTALYWYRQSLGQGLEFLIYFQGNSAPDKSGLPSDRFSAERTGGSVSTLTIQRTQQEDSAVYLCASSLKANTGELFFGEGSRLTVL.

This rearrangement joins TRBV27 to TRBJ2-7, with TRBD2 identical over 13 bases. J lost 1 base, V lost 9 bases, and 3 bases had no gene match. This CDR3 contains 14 residues. CDR1 is MNHEY, CDR2 SMNVEV, per germline (reference sequence). The CDR3 spells CASAGLAGSYEQYF. In DNA, the CDR3 is TGTGCCAGTGCGGGACTAGCGGGATCCTACGAGCAGTACTTC.

Only a few counts were recorded for this clonotype. V gene TRBV20-1 combines with J gene TRBJ2-5; 8 bases fit TRBD1. With V trimmed by 5 bases and J by 5 bases, 4 bases remained unmatched. This CDR3 region has 12 residues. The germline V gene has CDR1 DFQATT and CDR2 SNEGSKA (reference sequence). CDR3 loop: CSAADRVETQYF. The CDR3 DNA follows: TGCAGTGCTGCGGACAGGGTGGAGACCCAGTACTTC.

This clonotype was counted only a few times. The V call is TRBV7-9, the J call TRBJ2-2; 7 bases map to TRBD2. The CDR3 sequence is 14 residues long. Trimming cost V 5 bases and J 3 bases; bases outside gene matches: 3. The V gene's germline CDR1 is SEHNR and CDR2 FQNEAQ (reference sequence). The CDR3 coding sequence is TGTGCCAGCAGCCGGGACTACCACACCGGGGAGCTGTTTTTT. Translated, it gives CASSRDYHTGELFF.

The V call is TRBV10-3, the J call TRBJ2-1; D tentatively reads TRBD1 or TRBD2 (5 bases each). The CDR3 has 13 amino acids. Germline V gene sequence: CDR1 ENHRY, CDR2 SYGVKD. Trimming left V 4 bases short and J 10 bases short, with 14 bases between. As DNA, the CDR3 is TGTGCCATCAGTGGGGAAACGAGGGGCGAGCAGTTCTTC. Its translation is CAISGETRGEQFF.

The J gene is TRBJ2-1, the V gene TRBV11-2; 14 bases fit TRBD2. The J segment lost 9 bases and the V segment lost 5 bases, leaving 12 bases of the junction unmatched. This CDR3 is 17 amino acids long. Germline V lookup: CDR1 SGHAT, CDR2 FQNNGV. CDR3 loop: CASSKPTSGRARGEQFF. CDR3 coding DNA: TGTGCCAGCAGCAAACCGACTAGCGGGAGGGCCCGGGGTGAGCAGTTCTTC.

In this sample, this clonotype turned up a few times. The chain uses TRBV14 and TRBJ1-4, with D possibly TRBD1 on 5 matching bases. Germline CDR1 SGHDN, CDR2 FVKESK. This CDR3 is built from 14 residues. Trimming took off 5 bases at V and 5 bases at J, with 12 bases between the two ends. The CDR3 loop reads CASSIRDPNEKLFF. The CDR3 nucleotides read TGTGCCAGCAGCATCCGGGACCCAAATGAAAAACTGTTTTTT.

This clonotype was picked up a small number of times. This chain uses TRBV7-2 with TRBJ2-7, with D hard to call. V was pared by 1 base and J by 2 bases, with 9 bases between. This CDR3 has 14 residues. Per germline, CDR1 SGHTA and CDR2 FQGNSA. The CDR3 loop reads CASSLGSRTYEQYF. The CDR3 DNA reads TGTGCCAGCAGCTTAGGGTCAAGAACCTACGAGCAGTACTTC.

This clonotype has a count of ten or more. The V gene is TRBV6-1, the J gene TRBJ2-1, with D perhaps TRBD2 (6 bases). Trimming shortened V by 8 bases and J by 7 bases, and 18 bases separated the two germline ends. The CDR3 consists of 14 residues. CDR1 is MNHNS, CDR2 SASEGT, per germline. CDR3 sequence (DNA): TGTGCCAGCCTGGAGCGGGTCCGTGGTAATGAGCAGTTCTTC. Residues: CASLERVRGNEQFF.

This clonotype occurred a few times. The gene calls are TRBV28 and TRBJ1-6, with D possibly TRBD1 on 5 matching bases. The V gene lost 3 bases and the J gene lost 6 bases, with 12 bases spanning the gap. CDR3 length: 15 amino acids. The germline gives CDR1 MDHEN, CDR2 SYDVKM. The DNA of the CDR3 is TGTGCCAGCAGTTTGAGACAGAGGTTTAATTCACCCCTCCACTTT. This encodes CASSLRQRFNSPLHF.

The sample holds a few counts of this clonotype. The chain carries TRBV24-1 and TRBJ2-3, with D perhaps matching TRBD1 (6 bases). Germline V CDR1 and CDR2: KGHDR, SFDVKD. The CDR3 loop spans 16 amino acids. V was shortened by 7 bases and J by 3 bases, with 19 bases between the two germline ends. The CDR3 nucleotides read TGTGCCACCAGCGTACAGGGAATCGGGCATACAGATACGCAGTATTTT. It translates to CATSVQGIGHTDTQYF.

This clonotype was seen only a few times. The J gene is TRBJ2-1, the V gene TRBV24-1; D uncertain. The length of the CDR3 is 14 residues. Germline CDR1 reads KGHDR; CDR2 reads SFDVKD. The V end lost 2 bases, the J end lost 6 bases, and 10 bases lay between the germline ends. The CDR3 here is CATSDSRLPNEQFF. Written as DNA, the CDR3 is TGTGCCACCAGTGATTCCCGTCTTCCCAATGAGCAGTTCTTC.

This clonotype was counted a few times. V and J are TRBV3-1 and TRBJ2-5; the match to TRBD2 covers 14 bases. V lost 1 base and J lost 4; bases outside the gene matches: 5. The CDR3 covers 17 residues. Germline-derived CDR1 and CDR2 are LGHDT and YNNKEL (reference sequence). Here the CDR3 DNA reads TGTGCCAGCAGCCAAGTGGGTGGACTAGCGGGAGGAGAGACCCAGTACTTC. As protein: CASSQVGGLAGGETQYF.

This clonotype has more than one count but fewer than ten. The chain is built from TRBV10-3 and TRBJ1-4; D ambiguous. Germline lookup yields CDR1 ENHRY and CDR2 SYGVKD. V lost 0 bases to trimming and J lost 6 bases, with 11 bases between them. The CDR3 is 15 residues long. CDR3 region: CAISESGLRDEKLFF. The CDR3 region has the DNA TGTGCCATCAGTGAGTCAGGACTCCGCGATGAAAAACTGTTTTTT.

CDR3 region: CASSLDSGDHEQYF. DNA of the CDR3: TGTGCCAGCAGCTTAGATTCTGGGGACCACGAGCAGTACTTC. V usage is TRBV11-3 and J usage is TRBJ2-7; D tentatively fits TRBD1 or TRBD2 (5 bases each). This CDR3 spans 14 amino acids. The V gene lost 0 bases and the J gene lost 5 bases, with 11 bases spanning the gap. CDR1 and CDR2 (germline): SGHNT, YENEEA. The whole variable domain, filled in from reference TRBV11-3 and TRBJ2-7, reads EAGVVQSPRYKIIEKKQPVAFWCNPISGHNTLYWYLQNLGQGPELLIRYENEEAVDDSQLPKDRFSAERLKGVDSTLKIQPAELGDSAVYLCASSLDSGDHEQYFGPGTRLTVT.

This clonotype has only a few counts. The rearrangement joins TRBV5-6 to TRBJ2-7, with 9 bases that match TRBD1. This CDR3 has 14 amino acids. Trimming took 4 bases from V and 3 from J; bases not matched to a gene: 5. The germline gives CDR1 SGHDT, CDR2 YYEEEE. The CDR3 region is CASSEAGQGYEQYF. CDR3 sequence (DNA): TGTGCCAGCAGCGAGGCGGGACAGGGCTACGAGCAGTACTTC.

This CDR3 is CSARDLKGAQETQYF. In DNA, the CDR3 is TGCAGTGCTAGAGATCTCAAGGGGGCCCAAGAGACCCAGTACTTC. The rearrangement joins TRBV20-1 to TRBJ2-5; 7 bases match TRBD1. The CDR3 is 15 amino acids. Per the germline V gene, CDR1 is DFQATT and CDR2 is SNEGSKA (reference sequence). After removal of 0 bases from V and 1 base from J, the junction contained 5 bases not matched to a gene.

V gene TRBV4-1 combines with J gene TRBJ1-2, with TRBD1 as a possible D gene (6 bases). The CDR3 totals 17 residues. Per germline, CDR1 MGHRA and CDR2 YSYEKL. Trimming left V 3 bases short and J 5 bases short, with 22 bases between. DNA of the CDR3: TGCGCCAGCAGCCACTCAGGGGACCGCCGGAGAAATTATGGCTACACCTTC. This sequence encodes CASSHSGDRRRNYGYTF.

This clonotype was counted at least ten times. The V call is TRBV7-9, the J call TRBJ2-1; TRBD2 matches at 8 bases. V was clipped by 5 bases and J by 6 bases; unmatched bases: 12. Germline CDR1 is SEHNR and CDR2 is FQNEAQ (reference sequence). There are 16 residues in the CDR3. The CDR3 DNA sequence: TGTGCCAGCAGCCCGCCGTCCGCGGGAGGTGGCAATGAGCAGTTCTTC. Translating gives CASSPPSAGGGNEQFF.

This clonotype was observed a few times. The J gene is TRBJ1-1, the V gene TRBV10-3, with D hard to call. The length of the CDR3 is 13 residues. Germline CDR1 ENHRY, CDR2 SYGVKD. V dropped 3 bases and J dropped 8 bases, with 13 bases sitting between them. The CDR3 sequence: CAISDSISPEAFF. The CDR3 nucleotides are TGTGCCATCAGTGATTCTATTTCACCAGAAGCTTTCTTT.

This rearrangement joins TRBV5-1 to TRBJ2-1; 9 nucleotides line up with TRBD2. Looked up from germline, CDR1 is SGHRS and CDR2 is YFSETQ. There are 15 residues in the CDR3. V was clipped by 6 bases and J by 5 bases; unmatched bases: 9. The CDR3 DNA sequence: TGCGCCAGCACCCTTTTGGCTAGCGGGGACAATGAGCAGTTCTTC. Its translation: CASTLLASGDNEQFF. The whole variable domain, remainder taken from reference TRBV5-1 and TRBJ2-1, is KAGVTQTPRYLIKTRGQQVTLSCSPISGHRSVSWYQQTPGQGLQFLFEYFSETQRNKGNFPGRFSGRQFSNSRSEMNVSTLELGDSALYLCASTLLASGDNEQFFGPGTRLTVL.